This T cell receptor (beta chain) was observed in a study of T cell clones after liver transplantation. Study-level background: TCRbeta sequencing after a pre-transplant mixed lymphocyte reaction identified graft-donor-reactive clones, later tracked in post-transplant blood.

The ends were cut back, 1 base at V and 6 bases at J, with 16 bases in the middle. This CDR3 region has 15 residues. Germline loops: CDR1 MGHRA, CDR2 YSYEKL. The repertoire was sequenced with immunoSEQ multiplex PCR; TCRdb's copy has only in-frame clones and lacks some. The sample carries about 20,000 clones, about 83% recorded once. The input for sequencing was CD8+ T cells from blood, taken 52 to 60 months after liver transplant. This TCR was recovered from a human patient who received a liver transplant. Some T cells may be transferred from the graft donor. The chain links TRBV4-1 to TRBJ2-7; tentatively, D is TRBD2 (5 bases). In DNA, the CDR3 is TGCGCCAGCAGCCAAGCGGACTCCGGCCCGGGCGAGCAGTACTTC. Its translation: CASSQADSGPGEQYF.